This note documents a single TCR beta chain sequence. Libraries were prepared by immunoSEQ multiplex PCR; TCRdb keeps only in-frame clonotypes and omits some of them. The table shows around 60,000 clones, with 80% to 95% occurring only once. The data originate from a study of T cell changes during pregnancy in multiple sclerosis. Germline assignment: CDR1 MNHEY and CDR2 SMNVEV (reference sequence). The CDR3 is made up of 16 amino acids. The germline V and J ends were trimmed by 5 bases and 0 bases, with 16 bases remaining between them. This rearrangement joins TRBV27 to TRBJ1-1, with a weak D call TRBD1 (5 bases). The source material was peripheral blood, sampled in the third trimester of pregnancy. The TCR sequence derives from a female donor in good health, enrolled as a control in a pregnancy study. CDR3 region: CASSPGRLNMNTEAFF. The CDR3 nucleotides are TGTGCCAGCAGTCCAGGGAGGCTAAACATGAACACTGAAGCTTTCTTT.